This entry lists 30 T cell receptor beta chains sequenced from one sample in a study of blood T cell repertoires in COVID-19. The repertoire was sequenced with immunoSEQ multiplex PCR; TCRdb's copy has only in-frame clones and lacks some. The data contain around 170,000 clones, roughly 81% of them singletons. Source material: peripheral blood. Receptor source: a woman at least 80 years old with COVID-19, enrolled during active disease.

The chain joins TRBV4-1 to TRBJ2-5; D is unresolved. Germline CDR1 and CDR2: MGHRA and YSYEKL. V was trimmed by 0 bases and J by 7 bases, leaving 12 bases between them. This CDR3 has 14 amino acids. The CDR3 reads CASSQDRLRRTQYF. CDR3 DNA sequence: TGCGCCAGCAGCCAAGACCGGCTTCGGAGGACCCAGTACTTC.

About this clone: Other DNA sequences of this sample code for an identical CDR3. This chain uses TRBV30 with TRBJ1-1, with D perhaps TRBD1 (5 bases). The CDR3 runs 13 residues. Trimming took 0 bases from V and 5 from J, leaving 10 bases between them. Germline lookup yields CDR1 GTSNPN and CDR2 SVGIG (reference sequence). CDR3 region: CAWSVGGGTEAFF. CDR3 nucleotide sequence: TGTGCCTGGAGTGTCGGGGGGGGGACTGAAGCTTTCTTT.

This clone was picked up one time. J is TRBJ1-4 and V is TRBV28, with 9 bases identical to TRBD1. V was pared by 2 bases and J by 5 bases, with 0 bases of the junction left unmatched. The CDR3 extends over 14 amino acids. The V gene's germline CDR1 is MDHEN and CDR2 SYDVKM. This CDR3 reads CASSLDRGNEKLFF. In nucleotides, the CDR3 is TGTGCCAGCAGTTTAGACAGGGGGAATGAAAAACTGTTTTTT. Combining the CDR3 with reference TRBV28 and TRBJ1-4 gives the whole variable domain DVKVTQSSRYLVKRTGEKVFLECVQDMDHENMFWYRQDPGLGLRLIYFSYDVKMKEKGDIPEGYSVSREKKERFSLILESASTNQTSMYLCASSLDRGNEKLFFGSGTQLSVL.

V usage is TRBV7-9 and J usage is TRBJ2-3; 9 nucleotides match TRBD1. V was pared by 3 bases and J by 8 bases, with 9 bases of the junction left unmatched. In germline, CDR1 is SEHNR, CDR2 FQNEAQ (reference sequence). This CDR3 has 15 residues. CDR3: CASSFFDRGRSTQYF. CDR3 coding DNA: TGTGCCAGCAGCTTCTTTGACAGGGGGAGGAGTACGCAGTATTTT.

V gene TRBV2 combines with J gene TRBJ2-5, with D possibly matching TRBD1 (5 bases). The V gene lost 3 bases and the J gene lost 3 bases, with 8 bases spanning the gap. The CDR3 length is 13 residues. Germline-derived CDR1 and CDR2 are SNHLY and FYNNEI. CDR3 in amino acids: CASSDRDKETQYF. The CDR3 nucleotides are TGTGCCAGCAGTGACAGGGATAAAGAGACCCAGTACTTC.

The chain employs TRBV7-9 and TRBJ2-6, with TRBD1 matching over 9 bases. Germline V gene lookup returns CDR1 SEHNR and CDR2 FQNEAQ (reference sequence). This CDR3 comprises 17 residues. V was pared by 5 bases and J by 4 bases, with 9 bases of the junction left unmatched. This chain's CDR3 is CASSTGTGFTGANVLTF. CDR3 coding DNA: TGTGCCAGCAGCACCGGGACAGGGTTTACCGGGGCCAACGTCCTGACTTTC.

The chain links TRBV3-1 (or the pseudogene TRBV3-2) to TRBJ1-1; possible D gene TRBD1, 6 bases. Germline V gene lookup returns CDR1 LGHDT and CDR2 YNNKEL (reference sequence). This CDR3 is 15 amino acids long. Trimming left V 0 bases short and J 5 bases short, with 13 bases between. CDR3 amino acids: CASSQESQGGTEAFF. The CDR3 region has the DNA TGTGCCAGCAGCCAAGAATCACAGGGAGGGACTGAAGCTTTCTTT.

The V gene is TRBV4-1, the J gene TRBJ1-2, with D uncertain. The CDR3 is 15 amino acids. Germline CDR1 and CDR2: MGHRA and YSYEKL. V was pared by 1 base and J by 9 bases, with 18 bases between. The CDR3 DNA is TGCGCCAGCAGCCAAGGAGGGCAATCGCGCAGGAGCTACACCTTC. This translates into CASSQGGQSRRSYTF.

The gene calls are TRBV19 and TRBJ1-5; D is unclear. The CDR3 loop spans 15 amino acids. The germline V gene encodes CDR1 LNHDA and CDR2 SQIVND (reference sequence). V lost 3 bases, J lost 5 bases, and 14 bases lay in between. CDR3 sequence (DNA): TGTGCCAGTAGTATTGGGTTGACAACTCATCAGCCCCAGCATTTT. Residues: CASSIGLTTHQPQHF.

V and J are TRBV7-9 and TRBJ2-1; 8 bases match TRBD2. Germline values: CDR1 SEHNR, CDR2 FQNEAQ (reference sequence). V gave up 3 bases and J gave up 5 bases; unmatched junction bases: 3. CDR3 length: 14 residues. The chain's CDR3 is CASSFPGLDNEQFF. The CDR3 DNA reads TGTGCCAGCAGCTTTCCGGGACTAGACAATGAGCAGTTCTTC.

This clone has just a few counts. The rearrangement uses TRBV5-1 and TRBJ2-3; 13 nucleotides line up with TRBD2. V lost 3 bases and J lost 6; bases outside the gene matches: 7. From germline, CDR1 is SGHRS and CDR2 YFSETQ. The CDR3 has 16 residues. The CDR3 is CASSSRLAGGRDTQYF. CDR3 DNA: TGCGCCAGCAGCTCCCGACTAGCGGGAGGTAGGGATACGCAGTATTTT.

The gene calls are TRBV27 and TRBJ1-6, with 9 nucleotides matching TRBD1. Trimming removed 0 bases from V and 0 bases from J; junction bases left unmatched: 3. Germline V gene data show CDR1 as MNHEY and CDR2 as SMNVEV (reference sequence). This CDR3 is 18 amino acids long. The CDR3 protein is CASSLSGTGFSYNSPLHF. The CDR3 DNA follows: TGTGCCAGCAGTTTATCTGGGACAGGGTTCTCCTATAATTCACCCCTCCACTTT.

The chain carries TRBV19 and TRBJ1-2, with 9 positions matching TRBD1. Germline loops: CDR1 LNHDA, CDR2 SQIVND (reference sequence). With 5 bases clipped from V and 4 bases from J, the junction kept 8 bases outside the gene matches. The CDR3 loop spans 15 amino acids. CDR3 region: CASSPPDRGLYGYTF. DNA for the CDR3: TGTGCCAGTAGTCCACCGGACAGGGGACTCTATGGCTACACCTTC.

The rearrangement joins TRBV29-1 to TRBJ2-7; 7 positions agree with TRBD1. The CDR3 is 12 amino acids. The J segment lost 5 bases and the V segment lost 5 bases, leaving 6 bases of the junction unmatched. Germline CDR1 SQVTM, CDR2 ANQGSEA. CDR3 region: CSVKEQGNEQYF. The CDR3 region has the DNA TGCAGCGTTAAGGAACAGGGGAACGAGCAGTACTTC.

V is TRBV3-1 (or the pseudogene TRBV3-2) and J is TRBJ1-6; D not certain. CDR1 and CDR2 (germline): LGHDT, YNNKEL (reference sequence). The CDR3 runs to 15 residues. V dropped 2 bases and J dropped 7 bases, with 12 bases sitting between them. The CDR3: CASSQLHDGNSPLHF. CDR3 nucleotides: TGTGCCAGCAGCCAACTACACGACGGGAATTCACCCCTCCACTTT.

The chain has TRBV2 and TRBJ2-7; 7 bases fit TRBD2. The germline CDR1 and CDR2 sequences are SNHLY and FYNNEI. CDR3 length: 11 amino acids. The V segment lost 8 bases and the J segment 4 bases; nucleotides outside the gene matches: 2. The CDR3 loop reads CASGRDYEQYF. The CDR3 nucleotides read TGTGCCAGCGGGAGGGATTACGAGCAGTACTTC.

The chain recombines TRBV7-9 with TRBJ1-5; TRBD1 might be the D (5 bases). Germline CDR1 reads SEHNR; CDR2 reads FQNEAQ (reference sequence). With 10 bases removed from V and 4 bases from J, the gap between germline ends came to 11 bases. The CDR3 is 12 amino acids. CDR3 in DNA: TGTGCCACTACGCAGGGAAATCAGCCCCAGCATTTT. Protein: CATTQGNQPQHF.

This clone was seen just once. The CDR3: CASSQGTGEGSNEQFF. In nucleotides, the CDR3 is TGTGCCAGCAGCCAGGGGACAGGGGAGGGTAGCAATGAGCAGTTCTTC. The chain combines TRBV7-9 with TRBJ2-1, with 10 bases lining up with TRBD1. Germline V CDR1 and CDR2: SEHNR, FQNEAQ (reference sequence). The CDR3 runs to 16 residues. V lost 5 bases, J lost 6 bases, and 10 bases stayed unmatched.

The chain employs TRBV4-3 and TRBJ2-7; 9 positions match TRBD1. Germline V gene sequence: CDR1 LGHNA, CDR2 YSLEER. The CDR3 loop spans 15 amino acids. V shed 4 bases, J shed 5 bases, and the junction held 9 bases outside the gene matches. The CDR3 DNA follows: TGCGCCAGCAGCCGGTGGACAGGGGTAACCCACGAGCAGTACTTC. Its translation: CASSRWTGVTHEQYF.

This clone has just one count. The chain couples TRBV6-1 to TRBJ2-7; a weak D match, TRBD1 (5 bases). Looked up from germline, CDR1 is MNHNS and CDR2 is SASEGT. CDR3 length: 16 amino acids. V lost 2 bases to trimming and J lost 0 bases, with 14 bases between them. CDR3 DNA: TGTGCCAGCAGTGAATTTGAACAGGTTAACTCCTACGAGCAGTACTTC. It is translated as CASSEFEQVNSYEQYF.

This clone has more than one count but fewer than ten. The chain employs TRBV7-3 and TRBJ2-2; 12 positions match TRBD2. V shed 6 bases, J shed 1 base, and the junction held 9 bases outside the gene matches. In germline, CDR1 is SGHTA, CDR2 FQGTGA. The CDR3 covers 18 residues. The CDR3 loop is CASSPGLAGSLNTGELFF. The CDR3 nucleotides are TGTGCCAGCAGTCCCGGACTAGCGGGGTCCCTGAACACCGGGGAGCTGTTTTTT.

V gene TRBV6-1 combines with J gene TRBJ2-4; the match to TRBD2 covers 7 bases. Per germline, CDR1 MNHNS and CDR2 SASEGT. The CDR3 covers 16 residues. The V gene end was trimmed by 2 bases and the J gene end by 0 bases; junction bases not matched to a gene: 4. The CDR3 loop reads CASSETTGGAKNIQYF. Here the CDR3 DNA reads TGTGCCAGCAGTGAAACTACGGGGGGAGCCAAAAACATTCAGTACTTC.

The chain has TRBV7-2 and TRBJ2-7; D remains ambiguous. V shed 1 base and J shed 3 bases, with 13 bases lying between them. The CDR3 has 15 amino acids. The germline V gene encodes CDR1 SGHTA and CDR2 FQGNSA. CDR3: CASSLESRPFYEQYF. The CDR3 coding sequence is TGTGCCAGCAGCTTAGAATCCAGGCCGTTCTACGAGCAGTACTTC.

The chain is built from TRBV7-2 and TRBJ2-2, with D perhaps TRBD2 (5 bases). The CDR3 runs 14 residues. CDR1 and CDR2 (germline): SGHTA, FQGNSA. V was pared by 4 bases and J by 2 bases, with 8 bases between. The CDR3 nucleotides are TGTGCCAGCAGCTCGGACTCTAACACCGGGGAGCTGTTTTTT. This sequence encodes CASSSDSNTGELFF.

V gene TRBV5-1 combines with J gene TRBJ2-1; TRBD2 might be the D (6 bases). V gave up 0 bases and J gave up 7 bases, with 14 bases separating them. Germline CDR1 SGHRS, CDR2 YFSETQ. CDR3 length: 15 amino acids. The DNA for the CDR3 is TGCGCCAGCAGCTTGGCGGAGGGCATTGATAATGAGCAGTTCTTC. This translates into CASSLAEGIDNEQFF.

In its sample, this clone was seen once. The chain links TRBV7-6 to TRBJ2-2, with 8 nucleotides matching TRBD1. Trimming cost V 4 bases and J 0 bases; bases outside gene matches: 4. Germline CDR1 and CDR2: SGHVS and FNYEAQ. The CDR3 spans 16 residues. The DNA of the CDR3 is TGTGCCAGCAGCTCAATGACAGGGGCGAACACCGGGGAGCTGTTTTTT. This translates into CASSSMTGANTGELFF. The full variable domain, rest sourced from reference TRBV7-6 and TRBJ2-2, is GAGVSQSPRYKVTKRGQDVALRCDPISGHVSLYWYRQALGQGPEFLTYFNYEAQQDKSGLPNDRFSAERPEGSISTLTIQRTEQRDSAMYRCASSSMTGANTGELFFGEGSRLTVL.

The chain is built from TRBV7-8 and TRBJ2-1; the D gene is possibly TRBD1 (6 bases). The CDR3 has 16 amino acids. Germline CDR1 SGHVS, CDR2 FQNEAQ. Between the trimmed V and J ends, which lost 1 base and 3 bases, there was a span of 13 bases. In nucleotides, the CDR3 is TGTGCCAGCAGCTTAGGGCAGGGGAACTACTACAATGAGCAGTTCTTC. Its translation: CASSLGQGNYYNEQFF.

The sample holds a few counts of this clone. The gene calls are TRBV6-1 and TRBJ2-7; TRBD1 matches at 8 bases. V was clipped by 4 bases and J by 5 bases; unmatched bases: 16. This CDR3 contains 17 residues. Looked up from germline, CDR1 is MNHNS and CDR2 is SASEGT. CDR3 in amino acids: CASSVRWGDRRRNEQYF. The CDR3 DNA is TGTGCCAGCAGTGTTAGGTGGGGGGACAGGCGGAGAAACGAGCAGTACTTC.

The rearrangement joins TRBV19 to TRBJ1-2; 9 bases are shared with TRBD1. From germline, CDR1 is LNHDA and CDR2 SQIVND (reference sequence). The CDR3 is made up of 16 amino acids. The junction had 6 bases not matched to a gene; V was cut back by 4 bases and J by 0 bases. The CDR3 here is CASSTGTGFSNYGYTF. The CDR3 DNA is TGTGCCAGTAGTACCGGGACAGGGTTTTCTAACTATGGCTACACCTTC.

The chain recombines TRBV27 with TRBJ1-2, with 7 bases fitting TRBD1. This CDR3 is built from 13 residues. The V gene end was trimmed by 5 bases and the J gene end by 10 bases; junction bases not matched to a gene: 10. Germline V gene data show CDR1 as MNHEY and CDR2 as SMNVEV (reference sequence). CDR3 nucleotides: TGTGCCAGCAGTATTAGGACAGGAGGTCACTACACCTTC. Translation: CASSIRTGGHYTF.